This entry lists 6 T cell receptor beta chains sequenced from one sample in a study of blood T cells in healthy people across ages. A J-beta primer mix and a sample-barcoded 5' primer were used in a second PCR of roughly 6 to 12 cycles. One entry per CDR3 protein results from TCRdb running MiXCR on the 5' RACE reads. The repertoire holds 1.5 million to 2 million distinct CDR3 sequences, with 49% as singletons. Source material: blood. The receptors here all came from a middle-aged woman in good health.

The sample holds a few counts of this clonotype. The V call is TRBV2, the J call TRBJ1-6; 8 bases match TRBD1. Trimming cost V 6 bases and J 6 bases; bases outside gene matches: 7. Germline assignment: CDR1 SNHLY and CDR2 FYNNEI. The CDR3 has 15 amino acids. CDR3 in amino acids: CASSQTGVGNSPLHF. DNA of the CDR3: TGTGCCAGCAGCCAGACAGGGGTTGGTAATTCACCCCTCCACTTT.

This rearrangement joins TRBV5-5 to TRBJ2-5, with D possibly TRBD1 on 6 matching bases. The germline V gene has CDR1 SGHKS and CDR2 YYEKEE (reference sequence). V lost 2 bases to trimming and J lost 4 bases, with 18 bases between them. CDR3 length: 16 amino acids. The CDR3 coding sequence is TGTGCCAGCAGCTTAAGAAATACAGGGTATGGAGAGACCCAGTACTTC. This translates into CASSLRNTGYGETQYF.

This clonotype appeared a few times. The chain uses TRBV4-2 and TRBJ1-6, with 8 bases aligning to TRBD1. Germline assignment: CDR1 LGHNA and CDR2 YNFKEQ. The CDR3 sequence is 13 residues long. With V trimmed by 2 bases and J by 14 bases, 5 bases remained unmatched. The CDR3: CASSQWDRSALHF. The CDR3 DNA sequence: TGTGCCAGCAGCCAATGGGACAGGAGTGCCCTCCACTTT.

The chain employs TRBV19 and TRBJ2-3, with 12 bases lining up with TRBD2. The length of the CDR3 is 16 residues. In germline, CDR1 is LNHDA, CDR2 SQIVND (reference sequence). Germline trimming cut 3 bases from V and 3 bases from J; bases unmatched to any gene: 4. As DNA, the CDR3 is TGTGCCAGTAGTATTGGAGGACTAGCGGGGACAGATACGCAGTATTTT. Translating it yields CASSIGGLAGTDTQYF.

This clonotype has only a few counts. The rearrangement uses TRBV24-1 and TRBJ2-6, with 7 bases lining up with TRBD1. Germline assignment: CDR1 KGHDR and CDR2 SFDVKD. Losses at the gene ends were 4 bases for V and 2 bases for J; bases not matched to a gene: 4. The CDR3 runs 16 residues. The CDR3 loop reads CATSDPDRAGANVLTF. CDR3 coding DNA: TGTGCCACCAGTGACCCCGACAGGGCTGGGGCCAACGTCCTGACTTTC.

CDR3 in DNA: TGCAGTGCACCAATGACAGGGGGCATTGCAGATACGCAGTATTTT. Translated: CSAPMTGGIADTQYF. The J gene is TRBJ2-3, the V gene TRBV20-1, with 10 bases fitting TRBD1. The CDR3 has 15 amino acids. Germline lookup yields CDR1 DFQATT and CDR2 SNEGSKA (reference sequence). V dropped 6 bases and J dropped 4; count of bases not matched to a gene: 10.